One sample yielded the 8 T cell receptor beta chains listed below, sequenced in a study of OX40 agonist ivuxolimab in advanced cancers. Sequencing was performed with immunoSEQ multiplex PCR; in TCRdb, only in-frame clones are kept and a portion is missing. The sample carries 85,000 to 100,000 clones, roughly 90% recorded once. The source was CD4+ or CD8+ T cells sorted from blood, collected in a trial of the OX40 agonist ivuxolimab. Receptor source: an adult with an advanced solid tumor such as melanoma, head and neck, liver or kidney cancer.

A remark on this clone: Other DNA sequences in this specimen translate into the identical CDR3. The chain has TRBV5-1 and TRBJ1-6; 8 bases fit TRBD1. Losses at the gene ends were 3 bases for V and 7 bases for J; bases not matched to a gene: 3. The CDR3 is made up of 14 amino acids. Germline V gene data show CDR1 as SGHRS and CDR2 as YFSETQ. The DNA of the CDR3 is TGCGCCAGCAGCTCCGGACAGGGAAATTCACCCCTCCACTTT. As protein: CASSSGQGNSPLHF.

V gene TRBV12-5 combines with J gene TRBJ1-3; weak D call: TRBD1 (5 bases). Trimming left V 5 bases short and J 4 bases short, with 15 bases between. The CDR3 sequence is 15 residues long. Germline V CDR1 and CDR2: LGHNT, FRNRAP. The CDR3 loop is CASGVSGTPGNTIYF. CDR3 nucleotide sequence: TGTGCTAGTGGTGTATCCGGGACGCCCGGAAACACCATATATTTT.

The chain couples TRBV29-1 to TRBJ2-5; 8 bases align to TRBD1. V dropped 3 bases and J dropped 4; count of bases not matched to a gene: 10. The germline gives CDR1 SQVTM, CDR2 ANQGSEA. The CDR3 totals 15 residues. The CDR3, as DNA: TGCAGCGTTGAGGGTGGGGCAGGGGGCCTAGAGACCCAGTACTTC. This sequence encodes CSVEGGAGGLETQYF.

The gene calls are TRBV30 and TRBJ2-5; 14 bases map to TRBD2. Germline trimming cut 0 bases from V and 2 bases from J; bases unmatched to any gene: 14. Germline CDR1 reads GTSNPN; CDR2 reads SVGIG (reference sequence). This CDR3 contains 20 residues. CDR3 sequence: CAWSVGTSGGAKRLQETQYF. The CDR3 DNA sequence: TGTGCCTGGAGTGTAGGGACTAGCGGGGGAGCGAAGAGATTACAAGAGACCCAGTACTTC.

This clone was picked up a small number of times. The chain uses TRBV6-1 and TRBJ1-2; D call uncertain. Germline CDR1 is MNHNS and CDR2 is SASEGT. Deletions cut 3 bases from V and 13 bases from J, with 15 bases between. The CDR3 is made up of 12 amino acids. The DNA of the CDR3 is TGTGCCAGCAGTGACAAGGGTTGGATAGGCACCTTC. This codes for CASSDKGWIGTF.

This clone was picked up one time. J is TRBJ2-2 and V is TRBV5-6; TRBD1 aligns across 10 bases. J lost 5 bases, V lost 4 bases, and 5 bases had no gene match. The CDR3 loop spans 15 amino acids. Germline assignment: CDR1 SGHDT and CDR2 YYEEEE. CDR3: CASSPGTGETGELFF. CDR3 nucleotide sequence: TGTGCCAGCAGCCCGGGGACAGGGGAAACCGGGGAGCTGTTTTTT.

The chain is built from TRBV7-9 and TRBJ2-5, with D possibly TRBD2 on 5 matching bases. CDR3 length: 14 amino acids. Germline lookup yields CDR1 SEHNR and CDR2 FQNEAQ (reference sequence). The germline V and J ends were trimmed by 7 bases and 3 bases, with 15 bases remaining between them. CDR3 in amino acids: CASTLGGREETQYF. In DNA, the CDR3 is TGTGCCAGCACCCTGGGCGGGCGGGAAGAGACCCAGTACTTC.

This rearrangement joins TRBV7-3 to TRBJ2-3; 8 bases fit TRBD2. CDR3 length: 17 amino acids. Trimming at V came to 5 bases and at J to 2 bases, leaving 12 bases not matched to a gene. The germline gives CDR1 SGHTA, CDR2 FQGTGA. The CDR3 here is CASSPIRGGGLTDTQYF. CDR3 DNA sequence: TGTGCCAGCAGCCCGATCCGCGGCGGGGGGCTCACAGATACGCAGTATTTT. Complete variable domain (other parts from reference TRBV7-3 and TRBJ2-3): GAGVSQTPSNKVTEKGKYVELRCDPISGHTALYWYRQSLGQGPEFLIYFQGTGAADDSGLPNDRFFAVRPEGSVSTLKIQRTERGDSAVYLCASSPIRGGGLTDTQYFGPGTRLTVL.